A single sample is the source of the 6 T cell receptor beta chains below, sequenced in a study of cytomegalovirus exposure and HLA in healthy donors. Use of 60 Vbeta and 13 Jbeta primers characterized the PCR. Profiled with immunoSEQ multiplex PCR; TCRdb holds only in-frame clones, not every one. The sample has 250,000 or so clones; 92% are singletons. The specimen was PBMCs. These receptor sequences come from a girl aged 2 to 10 in good health and CMV-seronegative.

The chain employs TRBV19 and TRBJ1-2, with TRBD1 identical over 7 bases. The V and J ends lost 4 bases and 0 bases, in that order; junction bases with no gene match: 5. The CDR3 covers 15 residues. Germline CDR1 and CDR2: LNHDA and SQIVND (reference sequence). The CDR3: CASSTPGTANYGYTF. CDR3 sequence (DNA): TGTGCCAGTAGTACCCCGGGGACAGCTAACTATGGCTACACCTTC.

This sequence joins TRBV10-2 and TRBJ2-7; TRBD2 matches at 13 bases. This CDR3 region has 16 residues. The V gene's germline CDR1 is WSHSY and CDR2 SAAADI. Trimming at V came to 2 bases and at J to 5 bases, leaving 6 bases not matched to a gene. The CDR3 DNA reads TGCGCCAGCAGTGAGGGCAGACTAGCGGGGGGCAACGAGCAGTACTTC. This gives the protein CASSEGRLAGGNEQYF.

The J gene is TRBJ2-2, the V gene TRBV19; D unresolved. Germline lookup yields CDR1 LNHDA and CDR2 SQIVND (reference sequence). The CDR3 is made up of 14 amino acids. With 3 bases removed from V and 3 bases from J, the gap between germline ends came to 8 bases. The CDR3 protein is CASSMAGDTGELFF. For the CDR3, the DNA is TGTGCCAGTAGTATGGCAGGTGACACCGGGGAGCTGTTTTTT.

This chain connects TRBV7-2 to TRBJ2-1, with TRBD1 matching 9 bases. The CDR3 totals 18 residues. Looked up from germline, CDR1 is SGHTA and CDR2 is FQGNSA. V dropped 2 bases and J dropped 4; count of bases not matched to a gene: 12. The CDR3, as DNA: TGTGCCAGCAGCTTACCCCGAACAGGGGGCATTGGTTACAATGAGCAGTTCTTC. Protein sequence: CASSLPRTGGIGYNEQFF.

The genes are TRBV4-1 and TRBJ2-1; 8 nucleotides align to TRBD2. V was clipped by 2 bases and J by 2 bases; unmatched bases: 5. There are 16 residues in the CDR3. Per the germline V gene, CDR1 is MGHRA and CDR2 is YSYEKL. CDR3 sequence reads: CASSQPGTRPYNEQFF. The CDR3 DNA follows: TGCGCCAGCAGCCAACCAGGGACTAGGCCCTACAATGAGCAGTTCTTC.

The genes are TRBV5-1 and TRBJ1-2, with 9 bases fitting TRBD1. The germline V gene has CDR1 SGHRS and CDR2 YFSETQ. The CDR3 consists of 14 residues. With 3 bases clipped from V and 8 bases from J, the junction kept 8 bases outside the gene matches. The CDR3, as DNA: TGCGCCAGCAGCTGGGGGGGACAGGGCGAGGGCTACACCTTC. This sequence encodes CASSWGGQGEGYTF.